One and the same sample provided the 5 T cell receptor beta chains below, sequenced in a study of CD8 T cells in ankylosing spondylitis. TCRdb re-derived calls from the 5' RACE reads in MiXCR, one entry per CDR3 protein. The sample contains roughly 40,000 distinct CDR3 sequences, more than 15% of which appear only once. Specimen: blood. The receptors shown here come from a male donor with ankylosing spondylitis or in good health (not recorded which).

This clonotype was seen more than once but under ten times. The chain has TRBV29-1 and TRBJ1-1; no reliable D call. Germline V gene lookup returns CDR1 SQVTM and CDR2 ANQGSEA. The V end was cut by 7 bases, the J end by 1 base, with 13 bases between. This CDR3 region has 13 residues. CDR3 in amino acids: CSALGNTNTEAFF. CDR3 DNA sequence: TGCAGCGCCCTGGGCAACACGAACACTGAAGCTTTCTTT.

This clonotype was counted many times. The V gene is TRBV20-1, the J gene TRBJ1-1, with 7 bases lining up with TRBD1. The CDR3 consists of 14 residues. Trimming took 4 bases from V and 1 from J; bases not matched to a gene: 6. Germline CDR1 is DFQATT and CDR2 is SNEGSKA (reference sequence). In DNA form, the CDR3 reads TGCAGTGCTACTCCAGGGGGTTCGAACACTGAAGCTTTCTTT. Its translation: CSATPGGSNTEAFF.

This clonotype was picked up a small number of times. The CDR3 DNA reads as TGCGCCAGCAGCCAGGACCTCGGTTCACCCCTCCACTTT. Translated, it gives CASSQDLGSPLHF. This chain links TRBV4-3 with TRBJ1-6; D not resolved. CDR1 is LGHNA and CDR2 is YSLEER in the germline V gene. CDR3 length: 13 residues. Deletions cut 3 bases from V and 9 bases from J, with 9 bases between.

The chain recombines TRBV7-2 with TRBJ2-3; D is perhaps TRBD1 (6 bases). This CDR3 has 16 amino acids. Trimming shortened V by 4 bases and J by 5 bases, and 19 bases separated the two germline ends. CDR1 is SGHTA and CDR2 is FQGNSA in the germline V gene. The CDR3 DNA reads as TGTGCCAGCAGCTCCCCAACTAGGGGGAGTATAGATACGCAGTATTTT. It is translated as CASSSPTRGSIDTQYF.

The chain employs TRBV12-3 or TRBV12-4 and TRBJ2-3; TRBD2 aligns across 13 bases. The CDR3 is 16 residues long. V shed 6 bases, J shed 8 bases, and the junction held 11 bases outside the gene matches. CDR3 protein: CASSQPGTSGAPTQYF. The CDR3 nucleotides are TGTGCCAGCAGCCAACCCGGGACTAGCGGGGCACCTACGCAGTATTTT.